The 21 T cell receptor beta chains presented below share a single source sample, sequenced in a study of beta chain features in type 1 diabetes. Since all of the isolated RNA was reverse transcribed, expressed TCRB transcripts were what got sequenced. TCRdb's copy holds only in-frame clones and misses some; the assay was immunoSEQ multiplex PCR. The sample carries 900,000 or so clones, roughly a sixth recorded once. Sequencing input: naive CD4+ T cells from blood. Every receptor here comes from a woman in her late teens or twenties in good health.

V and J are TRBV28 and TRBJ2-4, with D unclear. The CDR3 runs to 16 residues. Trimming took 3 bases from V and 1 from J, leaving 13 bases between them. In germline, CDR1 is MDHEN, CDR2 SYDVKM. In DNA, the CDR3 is TGTGCCAGCAGTTTGCCGCCAGGTGCCGCCAAAAACATTCAGTACTTC. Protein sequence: CASSLPPGAAKNIQYF.

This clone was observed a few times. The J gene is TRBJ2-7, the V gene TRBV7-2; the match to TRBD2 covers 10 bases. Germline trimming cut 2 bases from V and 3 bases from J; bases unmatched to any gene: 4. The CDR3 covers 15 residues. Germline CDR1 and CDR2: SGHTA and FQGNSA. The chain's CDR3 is CASSLIAGGFYEQYF. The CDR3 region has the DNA TGTGCCAGCAGCTTAATAGCGGGAGGCTTCTACGAGCAGTACTTC.

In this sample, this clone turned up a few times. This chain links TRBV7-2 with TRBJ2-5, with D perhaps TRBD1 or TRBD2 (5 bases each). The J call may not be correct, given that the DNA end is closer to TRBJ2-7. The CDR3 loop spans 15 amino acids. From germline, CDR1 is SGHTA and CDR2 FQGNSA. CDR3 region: CASSYGTAVSYEQYF. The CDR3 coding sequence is TGTGCCAGCAGCTACGGGACGGCGGTCTCCTACGAGCAGTACTTC.

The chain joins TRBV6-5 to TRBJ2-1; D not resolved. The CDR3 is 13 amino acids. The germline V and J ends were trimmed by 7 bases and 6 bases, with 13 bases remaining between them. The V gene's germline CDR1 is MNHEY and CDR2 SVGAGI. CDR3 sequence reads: CASTTPVGNEQFF. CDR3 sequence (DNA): TGTGCCAGCACGACCCCCGTCGGCAATGAGCAGTTCTTC.

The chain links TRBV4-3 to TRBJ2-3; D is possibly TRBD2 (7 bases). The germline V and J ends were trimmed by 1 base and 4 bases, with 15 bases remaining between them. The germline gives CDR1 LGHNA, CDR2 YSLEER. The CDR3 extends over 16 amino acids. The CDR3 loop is CASSQVSRGGSDTQYF. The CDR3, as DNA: TGCGCCAGCAGCCAAGTAAGCAGGGGAGGGTCAGATACGCAGTATTTT.

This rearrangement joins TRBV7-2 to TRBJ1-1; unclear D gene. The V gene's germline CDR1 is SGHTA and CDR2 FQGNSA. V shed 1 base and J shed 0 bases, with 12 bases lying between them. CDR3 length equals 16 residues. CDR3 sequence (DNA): TGTGCCAGCAGCTTAGAAGGTCTCAGCATGAACACTGAAGCTTTCTTT. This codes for CASSLEGLSMNTEAFF.

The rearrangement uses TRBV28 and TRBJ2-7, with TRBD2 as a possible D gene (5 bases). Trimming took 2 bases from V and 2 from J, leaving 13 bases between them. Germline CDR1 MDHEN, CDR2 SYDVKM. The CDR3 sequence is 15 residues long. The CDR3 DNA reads TGTGCCAGCAGTTTACCCGGCGGGCCTACCTACGAGCAGTACTTC. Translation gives CASSLPGGPTYEQYF.

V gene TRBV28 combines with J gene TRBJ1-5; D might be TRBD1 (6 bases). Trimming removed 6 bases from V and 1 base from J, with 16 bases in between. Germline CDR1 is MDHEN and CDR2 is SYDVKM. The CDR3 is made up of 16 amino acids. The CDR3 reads CASSRAGAESNQPQHF. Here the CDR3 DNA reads TGTGCCAGCAGCCGCGCGGGGGCGGAGAGCAATCAGCCCCAGCATTTT. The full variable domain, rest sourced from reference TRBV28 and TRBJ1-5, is DVKVTQSSRYLVKRTGEKVFLECVQDMDHENMFWYRQDPGLGLRLIYFSYDVKMKEKGDIPEGYSVSREKKERFSLILESASTNQTSMYLCASSRAGAESNQPQHFGDGTRLSIL.

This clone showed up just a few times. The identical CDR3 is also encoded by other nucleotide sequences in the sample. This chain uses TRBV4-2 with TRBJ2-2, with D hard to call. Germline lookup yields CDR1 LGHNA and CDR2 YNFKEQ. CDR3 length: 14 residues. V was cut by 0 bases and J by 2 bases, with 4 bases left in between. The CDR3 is CASSQDTNTGELFF. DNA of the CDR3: TGTGCCAGCAGCCAAGACACCAACACCGGGGAGCTGTTTTTT.

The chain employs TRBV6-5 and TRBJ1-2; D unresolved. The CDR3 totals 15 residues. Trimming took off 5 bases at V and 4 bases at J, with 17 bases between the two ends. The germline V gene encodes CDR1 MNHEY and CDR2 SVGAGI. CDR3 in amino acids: CASSTGGSAGYGYTF. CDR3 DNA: TGTGCCAGCAGTACGGGAGGCAGCGCGGGCTATGGCTACACCTTC.

The CDR3 DNA is TGTGCCAGCAGTTTACTGGGACAGGGGGCGCCGGCTGAAGCTTTCTTT. Translated, it gives CASSLLGQGAPAEAFF. The chain uses TRBV27 and TRBJ1-1; 12 bases are shared with TRBD1. Germline CDR1 reads MNHEY; CDR2 reads SMNVEV (reference sequence). V lost 2 bases and J lost 6; bases outside the gene matches: 7. CDR3 length: 16 residues.

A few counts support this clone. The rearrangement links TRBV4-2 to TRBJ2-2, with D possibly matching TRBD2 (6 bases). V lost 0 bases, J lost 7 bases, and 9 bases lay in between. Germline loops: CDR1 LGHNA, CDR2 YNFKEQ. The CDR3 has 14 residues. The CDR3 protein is CASSQERAGGELFF. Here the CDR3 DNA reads TGTGCCAGCAGCCAAGAGCGAGCGGGCGGGGAGCTGTTTTTT.

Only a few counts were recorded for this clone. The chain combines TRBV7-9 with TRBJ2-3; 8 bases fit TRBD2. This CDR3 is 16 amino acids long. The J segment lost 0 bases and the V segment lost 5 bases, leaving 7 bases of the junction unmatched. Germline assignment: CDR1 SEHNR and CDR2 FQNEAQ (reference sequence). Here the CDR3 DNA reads TGTGCCAGCAGCGCCACCCGACTAGCGAGCACAGATACGCAGTATTTT. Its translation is CASSATRLASTDTQYF.

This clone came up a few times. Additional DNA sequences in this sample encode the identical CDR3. CDR3 bases: TGCGCCAGCAGCCCGGGACGACCCCAAGAGACCCAGTACTTC. Translated, it gives CASSPGRPQETQYF. The J gene is TRBJ2-5, the V gene TRBV5-1; perhaps D is TRBD1 or TRBD2 (5 bases each). V gave up 4 bases and J gave up 1 base, with 11 bases separating them. The germline CDR1 and CDR2 sequences are SGHRS and YFSETQ. There are 14 residues in the CDR3.

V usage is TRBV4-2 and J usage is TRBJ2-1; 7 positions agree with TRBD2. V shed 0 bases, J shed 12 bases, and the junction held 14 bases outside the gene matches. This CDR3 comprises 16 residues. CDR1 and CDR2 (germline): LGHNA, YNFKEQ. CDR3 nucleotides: TGTGCCAGCAGCCAAGACGGCGGGAGCCCCCCCGGGGGGCAGTTCTTC. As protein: CASSQDGGSPPGGQFF.

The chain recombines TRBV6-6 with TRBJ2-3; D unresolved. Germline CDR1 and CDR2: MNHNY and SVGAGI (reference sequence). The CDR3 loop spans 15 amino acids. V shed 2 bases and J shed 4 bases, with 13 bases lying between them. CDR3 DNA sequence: TGTGCCAGCAGTTACGACCCCGTCCGGGCAGATACGCAGTATTTT. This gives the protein CASSYDPVRADTQYF.

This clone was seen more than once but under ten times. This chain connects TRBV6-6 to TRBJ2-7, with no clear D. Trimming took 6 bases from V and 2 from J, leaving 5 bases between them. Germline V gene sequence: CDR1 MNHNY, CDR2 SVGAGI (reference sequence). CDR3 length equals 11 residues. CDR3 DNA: TGTGCCAGCAGACAGACCTACGAGCAGTACTTC. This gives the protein CASRQTYEQYF.

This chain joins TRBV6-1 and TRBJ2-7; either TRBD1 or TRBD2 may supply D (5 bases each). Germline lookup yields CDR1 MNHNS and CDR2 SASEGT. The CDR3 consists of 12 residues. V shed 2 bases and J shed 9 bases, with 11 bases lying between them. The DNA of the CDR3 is TGTGCCAGCAGTGAAACGGCAGGGACGCAGTACTTC. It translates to CASSETAGTQYF.

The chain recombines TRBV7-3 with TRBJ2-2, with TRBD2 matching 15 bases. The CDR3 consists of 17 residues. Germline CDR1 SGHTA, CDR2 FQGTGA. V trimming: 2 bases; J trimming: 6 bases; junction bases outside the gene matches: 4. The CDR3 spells CASSLGTSGRNAGELFF. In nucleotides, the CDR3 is TGTGCCAGCAGCTTAGGGACTAGCGGGAGGAATGCCGGGGAGCTGTTTTTT.

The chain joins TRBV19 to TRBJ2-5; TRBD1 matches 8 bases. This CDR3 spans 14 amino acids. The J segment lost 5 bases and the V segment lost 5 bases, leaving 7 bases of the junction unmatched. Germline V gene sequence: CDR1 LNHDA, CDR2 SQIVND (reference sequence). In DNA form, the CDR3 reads TGTGCCAGTAGTCCCCAGGGGGCAAGTGAGACCCAGTACTTC. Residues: CASSPQGASETQYF.

The CDR3 nucleotides read TGTGCCAGCAGCCGATGGGCCTCGTACCCCTACGAGCAGTACTTC. Translating it yields CASSRWASYPYEQYF. The chain is built from TRBV28 and TRBJ2-7, with D unresolved. CDR3 length equals 15 residues. Germline loops: CDR1 MDHEN, CDR2 SYDVKM. V was clipped by 6 bases and J by 2 bases, with 17 bases between them.